One sample yielded the 7 T cell receptor beta chains listed below, sequenced in a study of cytomegalovirus exposure and HLA in healthy donors. PCR primers comprised 60 Vbeta and 13 Jbeta primers. TCRdb's table, derived via immunoSEQ multiplex PCR, lists solely in-frame clones and lacks some. This table has approximately 180,000 clones, 70% to 80% appearing once. Material: PBMCs. The receptors stem from a woman aged 55-69 years in good health and CMV-seropositive.

CDR3 nucleotide sequence: TGCGCCAGCAGCCAAGAGAACTGGGCTCCTGGAAACACCATATATTTT. It is translated as CASSQENWAPGNTIYF. This rearrangement joins TRBV4-1 to TRBJ1-3; D remains unclear. Trimming cost V 0 bases and J 2 bases, with 11 bases left between them. In germline, CDR1 is MGHRA, CDR2 YSYEKL. The CDR3 is 16 amino acids.

The chain links TRBV2 to TRBJ1-5, with a tentative D call TRBD1 (5 bases). There are 13 residues in the CDR3. Trimming stripped 4 bases from V and 5 bases from J, with 9 bases between. In germline, CDR1 is SNHLY, CDR2 FYNNEI. CDR3 loop: CASSVRGDQPQHF. The CDR3 bases are TGTGCCAGCAGTGTAAGGGGTGATCAGCCCCAGCATTTT.

For this clone: No conserved phenylalanine or tryptophan is present at the end of the CDR3, so a read error is the likely explanation. The V call is TRBV5-1, the J call TRBJ2-7; TRBD1 is a possible D gene (5 bases). This CDR3 contains 15 residues. Trimming left V 0 bases short and J 5 bases short, with 15 bases between. Germline V gene data show CDR1 as SGHRS and CDR2 as YFSETQ. This CDR3 is CASSLGRQGRNEQYL. The DNA for the CDR3 is TGCGCCAGCAGCTTGGGCCGCCAGGGTAGAAACGAGCAGTACCTC.

This clone appeared once. J is TRBJ1-2 and V is TRBV5-1; tentative D call: TRBD1 (5 bases). Deletions cut 0 bases from V and 4 bases from J, with 19 bases between. The CDR3 is 17 amino acids. Germline loops: CDR1 SGHRS, CDR2 YFSETQ. CDR3 protein: CASSLELPTGPLYGYTF. CDR3 DNA sequence: TGCGCCAGCAGCTTGGAGCTGCCTACAGGCCCACTCTATGGCTACACCTTC.

V and J are TRBV28 and TRBJ2-3, with TRBD2 identical over 9 bases. The junction had 14 bases not matched to a gene; V was cut back by 7 bases and J by 6 bases. Germline CDR1 and CDR2: MDHEN and SYDVKM. The CDR3 contains 16 residues. In DNA, the CDR3 is TGTGCCAGCACGAGAGGACTAGCGACGTCTCCGGATACGCAGTATTTT. Protein: CASTRGLATSPDTQYF.

This chain uses TRBV5-1 with TRBJ1-6; a weak D match, TRBD1 (5 bases). This CDR3 has 15 residues. Germline V gene lookup returns CDR1 SGHRS and CDR2 YFSETQ. V lost 3 bases to trimming and J lost 8 bases, with 15 bases between them. The CDR3 is CASSSDTFVDSPLHF. Written as DNA, the CDR3 is TGCGCCAGCAGCTCGGACACGTTCGTAGATTCACCCCTCCACTTT.

The chain employs TRBV6-1 and TRBJ2-5, with D perhaps TRBD2 (5 bases). Matching the DNA end better, TRBJ2-7 makes the J call doubtful. Germline V gene data show CDR1 as MNHNS and CDR2 as SASEGT. CDR3 length: 11 amino acids. The DNA for the CDR3 is TGTGCCAGCAGGGAGGTTGGCGAGCAGTACTTC. As protein: CASREVGEQYF.